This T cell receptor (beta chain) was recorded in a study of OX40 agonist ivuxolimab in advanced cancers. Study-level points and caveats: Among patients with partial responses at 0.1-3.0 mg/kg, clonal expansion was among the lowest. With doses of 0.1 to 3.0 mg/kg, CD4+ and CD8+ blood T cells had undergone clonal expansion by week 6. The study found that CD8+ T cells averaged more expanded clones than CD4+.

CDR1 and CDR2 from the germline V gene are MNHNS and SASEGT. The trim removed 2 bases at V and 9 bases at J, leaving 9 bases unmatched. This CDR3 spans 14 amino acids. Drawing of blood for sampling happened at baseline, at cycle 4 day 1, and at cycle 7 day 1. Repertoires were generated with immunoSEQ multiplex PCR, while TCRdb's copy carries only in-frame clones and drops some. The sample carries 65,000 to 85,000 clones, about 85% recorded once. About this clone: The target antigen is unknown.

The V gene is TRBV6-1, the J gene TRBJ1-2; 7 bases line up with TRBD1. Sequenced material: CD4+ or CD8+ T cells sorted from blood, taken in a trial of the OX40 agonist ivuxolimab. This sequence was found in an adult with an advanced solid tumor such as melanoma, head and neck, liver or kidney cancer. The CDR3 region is CASSERLGQSRYTF. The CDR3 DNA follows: TGTGCCAGCAGTGAACGATTGGGACAGAGCCGCTACACCTTC.